Reported below is one TCR beta chain. This sample was taken from a study of blood T cell repertoires in COVID-19. Germline loops: CDR1 MNHNY, CDR2 SVGAGI (reference sequence). V shed 6 bases and J shed 6 bases, with 15 bases lying between them. This CDR3 has 14 amino acids. Original processing methods: Amplification of reference gene primers was used by the study to estimate nucleated cell counts. Method: immunoSEQ multiplex PCR; TCRdb's copy keeps in-frame clones and lacks some. The DNA was the basis for D and trimming; V, J and clone size are from that table. The sample contains approximately 170,000 clones, roughly 90% of which appear only once.

V is TRBV6-6 and J is TRBJ1-5; D may be TRBD1 (5 bases). The sequence derives from a woman aged 55-70 years with COVID-19, enrolled during active disease. Sequencing used peripheral blood. The CDR3 here is CASRNGGDGQPQHF. CDR3 bases: TGTGCCAGCAGGAACGGGGGGGACGGTCAGCCCCAGCATTTT.